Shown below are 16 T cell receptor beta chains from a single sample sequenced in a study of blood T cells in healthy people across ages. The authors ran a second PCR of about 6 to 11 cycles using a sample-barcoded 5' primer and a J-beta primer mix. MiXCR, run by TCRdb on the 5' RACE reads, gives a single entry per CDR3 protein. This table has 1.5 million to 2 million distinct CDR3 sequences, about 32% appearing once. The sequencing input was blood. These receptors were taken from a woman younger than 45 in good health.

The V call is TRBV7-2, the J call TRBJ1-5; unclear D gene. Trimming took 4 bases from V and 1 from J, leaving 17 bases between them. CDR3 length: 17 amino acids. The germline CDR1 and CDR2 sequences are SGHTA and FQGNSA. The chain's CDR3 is CASSSKPGVGSNQPQHF. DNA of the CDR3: TGTGCCAGCAGCTCAAAACCGGGCGTCGGGAGCAATCAGCCCCAGCATTTT.

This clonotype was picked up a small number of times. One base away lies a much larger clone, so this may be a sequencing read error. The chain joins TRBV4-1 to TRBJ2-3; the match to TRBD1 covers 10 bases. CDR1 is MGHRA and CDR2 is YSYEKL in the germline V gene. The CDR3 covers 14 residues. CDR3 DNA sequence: TGCGCCAACAGCACCAGACAGGGGGCTGATACGCAGTATTTT. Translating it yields CANSTRQGADTQYF.

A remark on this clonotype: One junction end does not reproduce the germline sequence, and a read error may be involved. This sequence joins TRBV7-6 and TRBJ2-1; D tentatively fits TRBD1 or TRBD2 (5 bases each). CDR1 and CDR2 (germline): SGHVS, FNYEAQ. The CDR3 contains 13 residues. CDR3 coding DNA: TGTGCCAACAGCGTTAGTATAGGGACTGAGCAGTTCTTC. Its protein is CANSVSIGTEQFF.

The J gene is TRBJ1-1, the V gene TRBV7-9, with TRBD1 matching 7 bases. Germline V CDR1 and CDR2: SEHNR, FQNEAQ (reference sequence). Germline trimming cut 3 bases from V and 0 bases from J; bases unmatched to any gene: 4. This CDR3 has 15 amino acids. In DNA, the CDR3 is TGTGCCAGCAGCTTTCCAGGGGGGCTGAACACTGAAGCTTTCTTT. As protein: CASSFPGGLNTEAFF.

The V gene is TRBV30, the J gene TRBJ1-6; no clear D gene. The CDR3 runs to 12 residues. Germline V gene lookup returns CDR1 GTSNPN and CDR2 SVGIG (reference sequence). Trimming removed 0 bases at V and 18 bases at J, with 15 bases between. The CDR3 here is CAWSVQGKGRHF. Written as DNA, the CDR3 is TGTGCCTGGAGTGTACAAGGGAAGGGCCGCCACTTT. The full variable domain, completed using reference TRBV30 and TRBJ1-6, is SQTIHQWPATLVQPVGSPLSLECTVEGTSNPNLYWYRQAAGRGLQLLFYSVGIGQISSEVPQNLSASRPQDRQFILSSKKLLLSDSGFYLCAWSVQGKGRHFGNGTRLTVT.

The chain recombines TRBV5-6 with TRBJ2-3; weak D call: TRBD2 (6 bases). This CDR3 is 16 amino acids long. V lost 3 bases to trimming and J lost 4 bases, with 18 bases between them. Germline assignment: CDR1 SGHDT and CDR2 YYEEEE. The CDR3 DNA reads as TGTGCCAGCAGCTCGACGACGAGCGGGCGGCCAGATACGCAGTATTTT. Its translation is CASSSTTSGRPDTQYF.

The CDR3 region has the DNA TGTGCCAGCACCCGACAGAACCAAGAGACCCAGTACTTC. It translates to CASTRQNQETQYF. This chain connects TRBV6-1 to TRBJ2-5; maybe TRBD1 (5 bases). V lost 7 bases, J lost 0 bases, and 9 bases lay in between. Germline CDR1 and CDR2: MNHNS and SASEGT. This CDR3 contains 13 residues.

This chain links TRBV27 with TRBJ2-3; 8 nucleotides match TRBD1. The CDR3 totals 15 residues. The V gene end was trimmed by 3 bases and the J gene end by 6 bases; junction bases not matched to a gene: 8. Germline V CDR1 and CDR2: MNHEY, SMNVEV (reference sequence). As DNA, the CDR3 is TGTGCCAGCAGTTTTATAACAGGGGGATATGATACGCAGTATTTT. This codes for CASSFITGGYDTQYF.

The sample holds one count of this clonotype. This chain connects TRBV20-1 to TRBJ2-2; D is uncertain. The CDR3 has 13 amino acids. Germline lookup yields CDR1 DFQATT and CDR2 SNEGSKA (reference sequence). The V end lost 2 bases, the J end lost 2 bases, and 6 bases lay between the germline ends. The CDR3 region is CSARTDNTGELFF. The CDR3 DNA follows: TGCAGTGCTAGAACAGACAACACCGGGGAGCTGTTTTTT.

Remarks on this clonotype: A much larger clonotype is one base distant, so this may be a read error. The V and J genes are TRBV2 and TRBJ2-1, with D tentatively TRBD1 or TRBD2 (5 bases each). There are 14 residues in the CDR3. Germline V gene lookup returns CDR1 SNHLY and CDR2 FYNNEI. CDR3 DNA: TGTGCCAGCAAAGGGACCGCCTCGGGAAATGGGCAGTTCTTC. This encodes CASKGTASGNGQFF.

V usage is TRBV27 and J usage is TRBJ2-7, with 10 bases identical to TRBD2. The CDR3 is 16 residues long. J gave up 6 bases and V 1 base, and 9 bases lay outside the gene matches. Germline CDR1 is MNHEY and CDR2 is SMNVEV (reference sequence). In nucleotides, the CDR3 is TGTGCCAGCAGTTTATTTAGCGGGGGGCCTTCAGGCGAGCAGTACTTC. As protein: CASSLFSGGPSGEQYF.

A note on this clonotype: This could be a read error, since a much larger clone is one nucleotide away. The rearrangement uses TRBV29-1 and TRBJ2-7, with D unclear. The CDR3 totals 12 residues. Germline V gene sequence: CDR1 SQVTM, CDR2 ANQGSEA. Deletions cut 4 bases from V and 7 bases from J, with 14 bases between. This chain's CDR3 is CSVVAPLGEQYF. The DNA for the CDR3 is TGCAGCGTTGTTGCGCCCTTAGGGGAGCAGTACTTC.

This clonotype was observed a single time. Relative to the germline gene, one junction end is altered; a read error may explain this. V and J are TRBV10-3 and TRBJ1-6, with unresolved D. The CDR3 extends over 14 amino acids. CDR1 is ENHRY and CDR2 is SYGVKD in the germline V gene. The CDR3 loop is CAIREYGDNSPLHF. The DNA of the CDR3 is TGTGCCATCAGGGAGTACGGGGATAATTCACCCCTCCACTTT.

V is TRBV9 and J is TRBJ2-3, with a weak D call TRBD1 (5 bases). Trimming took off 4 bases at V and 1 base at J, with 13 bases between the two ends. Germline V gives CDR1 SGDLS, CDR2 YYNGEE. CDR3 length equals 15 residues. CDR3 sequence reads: CASSIEGARTDTQYF. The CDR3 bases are TGTGCCAGCAGCATCGAAGGGGCGCGCACAGATACGCAGTATTTT.

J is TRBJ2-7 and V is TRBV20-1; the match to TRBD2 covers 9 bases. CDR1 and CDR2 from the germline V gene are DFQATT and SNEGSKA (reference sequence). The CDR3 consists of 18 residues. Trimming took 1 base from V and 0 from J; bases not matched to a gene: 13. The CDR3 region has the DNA TGCAGTGCTAGAGTAAGGCTAGCGGGACAGTCGTTCTCCTACGAGCAGTACTTC. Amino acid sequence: CSARVRLAGQSFSYEQYF.

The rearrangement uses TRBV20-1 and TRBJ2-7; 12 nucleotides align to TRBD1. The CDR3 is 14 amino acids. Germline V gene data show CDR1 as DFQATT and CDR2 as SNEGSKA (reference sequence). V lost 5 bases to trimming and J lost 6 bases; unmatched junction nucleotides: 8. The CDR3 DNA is TGCAGTGCTCCGACCGGGACAGGGGGCGGCGAGCAGTACTTC. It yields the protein CSAPTGTGGGEQYF.